The T cell receptor (beta chain) under discussion was sequenced for a study of post-analysis software for immune sequencing data. Study-wide points: Elevated frequency relative to controls characterized 4 or 5 TRBV segments in patients, TRBV5-6, TRBV5-1 and TRBV20-1 among them.

This CDR3 has 16 residues. V shed 7 bases and J 4 bases; nucleotides not matched to a gene: 14. The V gene's germline CDR1 is MNHEY and CDR2 SVGEGT. On this clonotype itself: The antigen is unknown.

Tagging with unique molecular identifiers was a feature of the TCR beta cDNA libraries. Via MiXCR, TCRdb re-called the PCR reads, giving one row per CDR3 protein. Of about 540,000 distinct CDR3 sequences listed, around 34% are singletons. V usage is TRBV6-2 or TRBV6-3 and J usage is TRBJ1-2; TRBD1 matches at 8 bases. The receptor's source is a girl aged 2 to 17 with multiple sclerosis. The sample taken for sequencing was blood. The CDR3 coding sequence is TGTGCCAGCAACCCAGCTAGGGACAGGACATTCTATGGCTACACCTTC. Translating gives CASNPARDRTFYGYTF.